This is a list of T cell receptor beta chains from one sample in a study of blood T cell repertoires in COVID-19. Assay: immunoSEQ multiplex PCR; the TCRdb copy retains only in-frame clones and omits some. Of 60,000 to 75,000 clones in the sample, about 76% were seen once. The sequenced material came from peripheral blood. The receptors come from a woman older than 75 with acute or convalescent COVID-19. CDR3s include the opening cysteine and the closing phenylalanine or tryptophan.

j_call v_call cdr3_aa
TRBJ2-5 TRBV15 CATSTPPGRGQETQYF
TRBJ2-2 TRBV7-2 CASPAGPAGGPGELFF
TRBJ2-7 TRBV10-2 CATHRDRGAYEQYF
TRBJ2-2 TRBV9 CASSVGLPGVLGNTGELFF
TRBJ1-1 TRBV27 CASSRRTGGEAEAFF
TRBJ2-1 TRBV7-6 CASSLGTGTGGNEQFF
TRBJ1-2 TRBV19 CASTPTQGDYYGYTF
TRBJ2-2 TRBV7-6 CASSLSRAGSGELFF
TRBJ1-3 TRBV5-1 CASSPQGAEGGNTIYF
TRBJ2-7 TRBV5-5 CASSLGQISYEQYF
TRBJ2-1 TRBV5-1 CASSLVAGTRYNEQFF
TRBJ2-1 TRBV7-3 CASSLTGQWSNEQFF
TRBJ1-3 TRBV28 CASKTRDTIYF
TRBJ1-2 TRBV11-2 CASSHGTGGGYGYTF
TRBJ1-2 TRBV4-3 CASSHARQGSYTF